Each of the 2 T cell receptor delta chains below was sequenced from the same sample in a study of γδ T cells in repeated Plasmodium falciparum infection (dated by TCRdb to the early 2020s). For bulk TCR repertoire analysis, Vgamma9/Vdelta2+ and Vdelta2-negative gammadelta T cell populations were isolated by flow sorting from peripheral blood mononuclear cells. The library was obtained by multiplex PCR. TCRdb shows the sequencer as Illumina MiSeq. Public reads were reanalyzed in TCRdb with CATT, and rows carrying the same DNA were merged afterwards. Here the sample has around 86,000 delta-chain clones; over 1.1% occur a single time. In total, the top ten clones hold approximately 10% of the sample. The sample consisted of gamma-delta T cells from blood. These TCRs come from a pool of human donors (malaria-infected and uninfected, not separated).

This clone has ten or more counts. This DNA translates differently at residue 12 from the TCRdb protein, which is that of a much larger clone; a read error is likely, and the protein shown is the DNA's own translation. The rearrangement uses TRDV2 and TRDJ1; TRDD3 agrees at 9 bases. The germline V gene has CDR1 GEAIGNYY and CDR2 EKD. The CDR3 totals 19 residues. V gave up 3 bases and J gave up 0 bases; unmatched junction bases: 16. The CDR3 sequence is CACDSMPGTGGPNTDKLIF. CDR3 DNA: TGTGCCTGTGACTCAATGCCCGGTACTGGGGGACCCAACACCGATAAACTCATCTTT.

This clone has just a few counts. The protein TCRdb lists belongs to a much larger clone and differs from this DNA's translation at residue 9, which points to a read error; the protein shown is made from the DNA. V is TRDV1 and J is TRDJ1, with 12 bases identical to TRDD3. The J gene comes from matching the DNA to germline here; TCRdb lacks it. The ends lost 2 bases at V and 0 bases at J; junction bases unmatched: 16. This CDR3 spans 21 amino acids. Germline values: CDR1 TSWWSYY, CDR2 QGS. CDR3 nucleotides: TGTGCTCTTGGGGAAAGGGTTACGCACTGGGGGATACCGGTGTACACCGATAAACTCATCTTT. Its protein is CALGERVTHWGIPVYTDKLIF.